This T cell receptor beta chain was retrieved from a study of blood T cell repertoires in COVID-19. Across the study: The samples span acute and convalescent COVID-19 from the United States, Italy and Spain.

Per the authors' pipeline: Researchers report that nucleated cell counts were estimated from reference gene primer amplification. Sequencing used immunoSEQ multiplex PCR; TCRdb keeps in-frame clones, though not all of them. For V, J and clone size, that table is used; D and trimming come from the DNA. The table includes around 20,000 clones, around 85% detected once. The CDR3 has 17 residues. V trimming: 0 bases; J trimming: 5 bases; junction bases outside the gene matches: 8. The germline V gene has CDR1 LGHDT and CDR2 YNNKEL (reference sequence). The chain couples TRBV3-1 (or the pseudogene TRBV3-2) to TRBJ2-1; 9 nucleotides match TRBD2. The clonotype was recovered from a man aged 80 or over with acute or convalescent COVID-19. Specimen: peripheral blood. CDR3: CASSQDRGSGGNNEQFF. The CDR3 DNA reads TGTGCCAGCAGCCAAGATCGGGGTAGCGGGGGAAACAATGAGCAGTTCTTC.